One and the same sample provided the 9 T cell receptor beta chains below, sequenced in a study of blood T cells in healthy people across ages. Sample-barcoded 5' priming and a J-beta primer mix drove a second PCR of about 7 to 11 cycles. MiXCR was run by TCRdb on the 5' RACE reads, yielding one entry per CDR3 protein. The sample lists approximately 810,000 distinct CDR3 sequences; around 28% were seen once. The specimen was blood. All receptors derive from a woman older than 75 in good health.

This clonotype was recorded a few times. The gene calls are TRBV5-1 and TRBJ1-2; D not certain. The length of the CDR3 is 17 residues. Trimming left V 0 bases short and J 0 bases short, with 15 bases between. Germline CDR1 SGHRS, CDR2 YFSETQ. The CDR3 protein is CASSLVASGKANYGYTF. Written as DNA, the CDR3 is TGCGCCAGCAGCTTGGTGGCTTCCGGGAAAGCTAACTATGGCTACACCTTC.

The table lists this clonotype with a few counts. In DNA, the CDR3 is TGCAGTGCTAACCTAATCACAGGGGGCCCTATGAACACTGAAGCTTTCTTT. It yields the protein CSANLITGGPMNTEAFF. The chain has TRBV20-1 and TRBJ1-1; 9 nucleotides line up with TRBD1. Per the germline V gene, CDR1 is DFQATT and CDR2 is SNEGSKA (reference sequence). With 4 bases clipped from V and 0 bases from J, the junction kept 12 bases outside the gene matches. CDR3 length: 17 residues.

This clonotype was counted at least ten times. This chain links TRBV12-3 or TRBV12-4 with TRBJ1-1; D may be TRBD1 (6 bases). There are 15 residues in the CDR3. With 5 bases removed from V and 1 base from J, the gap between germline ends came to 14 bases. The CDR3 nucleotides read TGTGCCAGCAGTGGACCGGGACAACAGAACACTGAAGCTTTCTTT. Encoded protein: CASSGPGQQNTEAFF.

On this clonotype: One base away lies a much larger clone, so this may be a sequencing read error. The CDR3: CASSFRGAESSYNEQFF. The DNA of the CDR3 is TGTGCCAGCTCATTCCGGGGGGCGGAGAGCTCCTACAATGAGCAGTTCTTC. V and J are TRBV27 and TRBJ2-1, with D perhaps matching TRBD2 (7 bases). Germline V gene sequence: CDR1 MNHEY, CDR2 SMNVEV (reference sequence). The length of the CDR3 is 17 residues. Trimming removed 8 bases at V and 0 bases at J, with 20 bases between.

Turning to this clonotype: With a much larger clone just one base away, this may be a read error. J is TRBJ2-5 and V is TRBV5-1; D gene unclear. Germline V gives CDR1 SGHRS, CDR2 YFSETQ. V was pared by 0 bases and J by 11 bases, with 14 bases between. The CDR3 contains 13 residues. The CDR3 nucleotides read TGCGCCAGCAGCTTGGCCTCCGCCAATGAGCAGTACTTC. Protein product: CASSLASANEQYF.

In this sample, this clonotype turned up many times. The chain couples TRBV7-2 to TRBJ2-7; the D gene is possibly TRBD2 (7 bases). V shed 4 bases and J shed 4 bases, with 20 bases lying between them. This CDR3 contains 16 residues. Germline CDR1 SGHTA, CDR2 FQGNSA. The CDR3 loop is CASSSSLWGRGYEQYF. The CDR3 coding sequence is TGTGCCAGCAGCTCGAGCTTATGGGGGAGGGGGTACGAGCAGTACTTC. The full variable domain, with the rest looked up from reference TRBV7-2 and TRBJ2-7, is GAGVSQSPSNKVTEKGKDVELRCDPISGHTALYWYRQSLGQGLEFLIYFQGNSAPDKSGLPSDRFSAERTGGSVSTLTIQRTQQEDSAVYLCASSSSLWGRGYEQYFGPGTRLTVT.

This clonotype was recorded many times. This rearrangement joins TRBV29-1 to TRBJ2-5; D is undetermined. The CDR3 spans 14 residues. The ends were cut back, 6 bases at V and 6 bases at J, with 20 bases in the middle. Germline values: CDR1 SQVTM, CDR2 ANQGSEA. CDR3: CSVPPWASRKTQYF. CDR3 sequence (DNA): TGCAGCGTCCCGCCATGGGCCAGTAGAAAGACCCAGTACTTC.

This clonotype showed up many times. The rearrangement uses TRBV7-2 and TRBJ2-5; tentatively, D is TRBD2 (5 bases). Between the trimmed V and J ends, which lost 5 bases and 0 bases, there was a span of 13 bases. The germline CDR1 and CDR2 sequences are SGHTA and FQGNSA. The CDR3 extends over 15 amino acids. The CDR3 sequence is CASSLGGLYQETQYF. CDR3 nucleotides: TGTGCCAGCAGCCTCGGAGGCCTTTACCAAGAGACCCAGTACTTC. The variable domain in full, completed from reference TRBV7-2 and TRBJ2-5, reads GAGVSQSPSNKVTEKGKDVELRCDPISGHTALYWYRQSLGQGLEFLIYFQGNSAPDKSGLPSDRFSAERTGGSVSTLTIQRTQQEDSAVYLCASSLGGLYQETQYFGPGTRLLVL.

The table lists this clonotype with a count of one. Germline is not matched at one junction end, which may reflect a read error. The rearrangement links TRBV12-3 or TRBV12-4 to TRBJ2-3; D ambiguous. CDR3 length: 12 residues. The CDR3 here is CASRPRTDMQYF. The CDR3 DNA reads as TGTGCCAGCAGACCTAGAACAGATATGCAGTATTTT.